This TCR beta chain was identified in a study of siplizumab effects on memory and regulatory T cells. Overall study results and limits: The naive T cell population seemed more diverse than memory cells and seemed a major contributor to the alloresponse.

The CDR3 is 12 residues long. V lost 2 bases and J 2 bases, leaving 4 bases between the germline ends. CDR1 SEHNR and CDR2 FQNEAQ come from the germline V gene (reference sequence). Generated by immunoSEQ multiplex PCR, the TCRdb table keeps only in-frame clones and is missing some. The table records just under 8,000 clones, approximately 35% of them present only once. There are a few counts of this clone. Its cognate antigen is unknown. Coculturing at 37°C lasted roughly 6 days for the mixed lymphocyte reaction cells. The source of this sequence is a human donor in good health; the cells came from an allogeneic mixed lymphocyte reaction. This sequence joins TRBV7-9 and TRBJ2-7; D gene uncertain. Sequencing was done on a sample of CFSE-low (dividing) CD8+ T cells sorted from an allogeneic mixed lymphocyte reaction. The CDR3 bases are TGTGCCAGCAGCTTATCCCCCTACGAGCAGTACTTC. Its translation: CASSLSPYEQYF.